This is a list of T cell receptor beta chains from one sample in a study of T cells in Graves' hyperthyroidism and ophthalmopathy. TCRdb processed the multiplex PCR reads anew with MiXCR; each CDR3 protein has one entry. The table lists roughly 600,000 distinct CDR3 sequences, about 15% of them singletons. Input material: blood. These receptors were collected from a woman aged 45-65 years with Graves' ophthalmopathy. Both conserved end residues are trimmed from each CDR3.

J	V	CDR3
TRBJ2-1	TRBV11-3	ASSSGGTSGSWDEQF
TRBJ1-2	TRBV27	ASSPGSYGYT
TRBJ2-7	TRBV7-9	ASSLVGRVNEQY
TRBJ2-7	TRBV20-1	SARLREGHFEQY
TRBJ1-2	TRBV29-1	SVSGREGFGYGYT
TRBJ2-7	TRBV28	ASSLQRGGYEQY
TRBJ2-1	TRBV19	ASSGLAGFNEQF
TRBJ1-1	TRBV29-1	SVSPLMSTEAF
TRBJ2-3	TRBV7-9	ASSLDDTDTQY
TRBJ1-2	TRBV7-9	ASSFLGENYGYT
TRBJ2-1	TRBV5-1	ASSSPQSGNQF
TRBJ2-1	TRBV20-1	SARDDINEQF
TRBJ2-1	TRBV9	ASSVDISNEQF
TRBJ2-7	TRBV12-3/TRBV12-4	ASSLALRGSYEQY
TRBJ2-7	TRBV28	ASSWRGEQY
TRBJ2-1	TRBV4-1	ASSQVTSGYNEQF
TRBJ2-2	TRBV7-2	ASSPQDTGELF
TRBJ1-2	TRBV28	ASSLTGVWDYGYT
TRBJ2-2	TRBV6-2/TRBV6-3	ASQGPNTGELF
TRBJ1-1	TRBV18	ASSRDGTEAF
TRBJ2-7	TRBV7-2	ASSLIVGYEQY
TRBJ2-1	TRBV12-3/TRBV12-4	ASSLGGSILYEQF
TRBJ2-5	TRBV7-3	ASSFRLAGQETQY
TRBJ2-1	TRBV9	ASSVADKKYNEQF
TRBJ2-6	TRBV11-2	ASSPRSLSSSGANVLT
TRBJ2-5	TRBV20-1	SAKFPRTGGIQETQY
TRBJ1-3	TRBV28	ASSLTGAGNTIY
TRBJ1-6	TRBV13	ASSFVPRDSPLH
TRBJ2-2	TRBV7-3	ASSRSLSFPPVTGGELF
TRBJ2-1	TRBV9	ASTRLATAYNEQF
TRBJ2-3	TRBV5-6	ASSSIAGVPPDTQY
TRBJ2-7	TRBV7-6	ASSLAPAREQY
TRBJ2-5	TRBV20-1	SAPPGAGTQETQY
TRBJ1-4	TRBV20-1	SARDVSEGKLF
TRBJ2-2	TRBV4-1	ASSQVRTGRGGRANTGELF
TRBJ1-2	TRBV27	ASSDRTETNYGYT
TRBJ2-3	TRBV4-1	ASSQDFRGLTDTQY
TRBJ2-1	TRBV24-1	ATSDSPSGGSYNEQF
TRBJ2-7	TRBV29-1	SVVVGVGEQY
TRBJ2-1	TRBV2	ASAEQGFEQF
TRBJ2-3	TRBV2	ASTGTVGSTDTQY
TRBJ1-5	TRBV6-2/TRBV6-3	ASSFTGTSQPQH
TRBJ2-7	TRBV7-9	ASSPECSGGVHCEQY
TRBJ2-7	TRBV20-1	SARDSGQLYEQY
TRBJ2-1	TRBV28	ASSPPGRAGNEQF
TRBJ2-3	TRBV12-5	ASGLDTDTQY
TRBJ2-1	TRBV2	ASSAIAGNEQF
TRBJ2-7	TRBV19	ASSKGGTGRSSYEQY
TRBJ2-3	TRBV20-1	SARDTTSTGDTQY
TRBJ2-3	TRBV19	ASSRAGASPSTDTQY
TRBJ2-1	TRBV5-1	ASSQQLGSYNEQF
TRBJ1-2	TRBV28	ASSTTGGYGYT